Listed here is a single T cell receptor beta chain. Its specificity is unknown. The sample comes from a study of beta chain features in type 1 diabetes. Since all of the isolated RNA was reverse transcribed, expressed TCRB transcripts were what got sequenced. Repertoires were generated with immunoSEQ multiplex PCR, while TCRdb's copy carries only in-frame clones and drops some. The sample has 160,000 or so clones, about 9% seen once; the top ten hold over 0.45%. Findings and limits, study-wide: The study found moderately but significantly shorter TCRB CDR3s in all four CD4+ subsets of Type 1 diabetes patients. A pattern of fewer insertions and more deletions at VDJ junctions was seen in type 1 diabetes patients. Naive, central memory and regulatory TCRB repertoires appeared more similar among patients than healthy donors.

Germline CDR1 reads SGHTA; CDR2 reads FQGNSA. J lost 3 bases, V lost 0 bases, and 9 bases had no gene match. The CDR3 is 18 residues long. Sequencing was done on a sample of central memory CD4+ T cells from blood. The source is a woman aged 18-35 years with type 1 diabetes. The chain uses TRBV7-2 and TRBJ2-4; 9 bases align to TRBD2. CDR3 sequence reads: CASSLAPPGSGGKNIQYF. The CDR3 nucleotides are TGTGCCAGCAGCTTAGCCCCCCCTGGTAGCGGGGGCAAAAACATTCAGTACTTC.